The T cell receptor beta chain under discussion was sequenced for a study of shared clonotypes between healthy human individuals. Study-level points and caveats: Investigators expected sequencing depth to affect clonotype sharing among donors.

With respect to this clone: The target antigen is unknown.

Positive CCR7 selection of CD45RO-negative cells yielded the naive CD8 cells, and terminally differentiated effector memory CD45RA+ cells were excluded. Deep was the level used in running the assay. Method: immunoSEQ multiplex PCR; TCRdb's copy keeps in-frame clones and lacks some. The table includes about 2 million clones, over 85% detected once. This receptor was taken from a man aged 18 to 29 in good health. The source material was naive CD8+ T cells sorted from blood.

CDR3 DNA: TGCGCCAGCAGCCAAGTGGGACAGGGGCCCTATGGCTACACCTTC. Residues: CASSQVGQGPYGYTF. The rearrangement links TRBV4-1 to TRBJ1-2; 10 positions match TRBD1. This CDR3 contains 15 residues. Germline values: CDR1 MGHRA, CDR2 YSYEKL. V was pared by 1 base and J by 4 bases, with 3 bases of the junction left unmatched.